This T cell receptor beta chain emerged from a study of cytomegalovirus exposure and HLA in healthy donors. Healthy bone marrow donors made up the donor group. The study, taken as a whole, reports: Later, TCR association rates were found to vary by HLA locus, highest for DRB1 and lowest for HLA-C. The classifier reportedly diagnosed cytomegalovirus status with high sensitivity and specificity.

Remarks on this clone: What it recognizes is unknown.

A multiplex PCR was run with 60 Vbeta primers and 13 Jbeta primers. Libraries were prepared by immunoSEQ multiplex PCR; TCRdb keeps only in-frame clonotypes and omits some of them. The sample contains about 160,000 clones, around 78% of which appear only once. The CDR3 is made up of 13 amino acids. V lost 3 bases and J lost 11, with 17 bases in between. CDR1 is SGHRS and CDR2 is YFSETQ in the germline V gene. The sequence came from a middle-aged woman in good health and CMV-seronegative. The chain recombines TRBV5-1 with TRBJ1-1, with D uncertain. What was sequenced was PBMCs. CDR3 bases: TGCGCCAGCAGCTACGCCGGGAGGACGAAGGCTTTCTTT. Translated: CASSYAGRTKAFF. Supplemented by reference TRBV5-1 and TRBJ1-1, the full variable domain reads KAGVTQTPRYLIKTRGQQVTLSCSPISGHRSVSWYQQTPGQGLQFLFEYFSETQRNKGNFPGRFSGRQFSNSRSEMNVSTLELGDSALYLCASSYAGRTKAFFGQGTRLTVV.